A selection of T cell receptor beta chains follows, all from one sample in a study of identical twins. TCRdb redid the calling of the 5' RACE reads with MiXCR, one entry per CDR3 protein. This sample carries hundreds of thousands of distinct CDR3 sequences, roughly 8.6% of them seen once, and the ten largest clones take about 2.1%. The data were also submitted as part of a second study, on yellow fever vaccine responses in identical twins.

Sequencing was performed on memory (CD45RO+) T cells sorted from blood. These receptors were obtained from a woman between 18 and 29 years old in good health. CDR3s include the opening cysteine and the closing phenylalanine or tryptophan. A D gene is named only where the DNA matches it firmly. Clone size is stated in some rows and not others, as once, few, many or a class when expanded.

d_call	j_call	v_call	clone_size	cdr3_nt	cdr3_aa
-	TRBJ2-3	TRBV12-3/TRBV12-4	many	TGTGCCAGCAGTTCCCCCAGCTGGGATACGCAGTATTTT	CASSSPSWDTQYF
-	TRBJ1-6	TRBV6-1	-	TGTGCCAGCAGACAACAGGGTATGGAAGCAAGGTCACCCCTCCACTTT	CASRQQGMEARSPLHF
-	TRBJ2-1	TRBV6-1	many	TGTGCCAGCGGGGAATCCTACAATGAGCAGTTCTTC	CASGESYNEQFF
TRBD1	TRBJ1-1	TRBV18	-	TGTGCCAGCTCACCACAGAGACAGGGCTATGCTTTCTTT	CASSPQRQGYAFF
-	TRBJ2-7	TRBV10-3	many	TGTGCCATCAGTGAACTATCTTACGAGCAGTACTTC	CAISELSYEQYF
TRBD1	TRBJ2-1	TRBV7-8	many	TGTGCCAGCAGCCGGGACAGGGGCTATGAGCAGTTCTTC	CASSRDRGYEQFF
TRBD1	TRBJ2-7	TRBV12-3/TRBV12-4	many	TGTGCCAGCAGCCCCGACAGGGCCCCTTCCTACGAGCAGTACTTC	CASSPDRAPSYEQYF
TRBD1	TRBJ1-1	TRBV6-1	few	TGTGCCAGCAGACCCGGGACAGGGCTGAACACTGAAGCTTTCTTT	CASRPGTGLNTEAFF
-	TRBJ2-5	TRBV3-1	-	TGTGCCAGCAGCCAAGGTCGCGGGGCACAGACCCAGTACTTC	CASSQGRGAQTQYF
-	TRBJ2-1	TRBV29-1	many	TGCAGCGTTGAAGGACGGAGCTCCTACAATGAGCAGTTCTTC	CSVEGRSSYNEQFF
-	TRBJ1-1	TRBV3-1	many	TGTGCCAGCAGCTTCTGGGGAGTCACTGAAGCTTTCTTT	CASSFWGVTEAFF
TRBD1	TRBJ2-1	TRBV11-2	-	TGTGCCAGCAGCCCTAGACAGGGCCTTAACAATGAGCAGTTCTTC	CASSPRQGLNNEQFF
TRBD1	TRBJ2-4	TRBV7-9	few	TGTGCCAGCACACAGGGGGAGACCAAAAACATTCAGTACTTC	CASTQGETKNIQYF
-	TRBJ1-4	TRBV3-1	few	TGTGCCAGCAGCCCCGGTTCGTGGGGTGAAAAACTGTTTTTT	CASSPGSWGEKLFF
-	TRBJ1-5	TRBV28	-	TGTGCCAGCAGTTCCCCAGGGCTGGGGGCCCTCAATCAGCCCCAGCATTTT	CASSSPGLGALNQPQHF
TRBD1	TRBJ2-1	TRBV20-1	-	TGCAGTGCTAAACGACAGGGCAATGAGCAGTTCTTC	CSAKRQGNEQFF
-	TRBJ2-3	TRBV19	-	TGTGCCAGTAGTGCAGACACCCGATTCGTGAGTAATACGCAGTATTTT	CASSADTRFVSNTQYF
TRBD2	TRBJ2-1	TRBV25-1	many	TGTGCCAGCAGTGGATTGGGCGGGAGTGCCTACAATGAGCAGTTCTTC	CASSGLGGSAYNEQFF
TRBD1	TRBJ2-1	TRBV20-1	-	TGCAGTGCTCTCATCCGGGACAGGGTCAATGAGCAGTTCTTC	CSALIRDRVNEQFF
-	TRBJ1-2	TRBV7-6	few	TGTGCCAGCAGTCCAGGGGTCTTGAATGGCTACACCTTC	CASSPGVLNGYTF
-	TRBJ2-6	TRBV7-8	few	TGTGCCAGCAGCTTAGCGAGCTCTGGGGCCAACGTCCTGACTTTC	CASSLASSGANVLTF
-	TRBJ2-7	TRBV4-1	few	TGCGCCAGCAGCCAAGGGGGGGCTAAAGGCCGGTTGGATAACGAGCAGTACTTC	CASSQGGAKGRLDNEQYF
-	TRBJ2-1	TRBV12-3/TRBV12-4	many	TGTGCCAGCAGTTTTGCCGACTCCTACAATGAGCAGTTCTTC	CASSFADSYNEQFF
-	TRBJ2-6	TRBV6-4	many	TGTGCCAGCAGTGACTCGCACTCTGGGGCCAACGTCCTGACTTTC	CASSDSHSGANVLTF
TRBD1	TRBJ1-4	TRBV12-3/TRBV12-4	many	TGTGCCAGCAGTCGACAGGGCGCTAATGAAAAACTGTTTTTT	CASSRQGANEKLFF
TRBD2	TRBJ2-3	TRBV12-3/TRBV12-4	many	TGTGCCAGCAGTTTGGGACTAGCGGGGGGCATCCCAGATACGCAGTATTTT	CASSLGLAGGIPDTQYF
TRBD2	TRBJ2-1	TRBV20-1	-	TGCAGTGCTCGGACTAGCGGGGGGATGGTTGAGCAGTTCTTC	CSARTSGGMVEQFF
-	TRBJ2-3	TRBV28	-	TGTGCCAGCACCTTGGGACAACGCGGGAATACGCAGTATTTT	CASTLGQRGNTQYF
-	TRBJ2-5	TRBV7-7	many	TGTGCCAGCAGCTTAGCACAGTTAGCGACGGAGACCCAGTACTTC	CASSLAQLATETQYF
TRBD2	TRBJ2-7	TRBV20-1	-	TGCAGTGCTACTGATAATCGGGCTAGCGGGAGCCACGAGCAGTACTTC	CSATDNRASGSHEQYF
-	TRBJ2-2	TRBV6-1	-	TGTGCCAGCAGTGAAGCGGGACTTGCCGGGGAGCTGTTTTTT	CASSEAGLAGELFF
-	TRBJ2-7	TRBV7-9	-	TGTGCCAGCAGCTTCGGGACAATCGTATCCTACGAGCAGTACTTC	CASSFGTIVSYEQYF
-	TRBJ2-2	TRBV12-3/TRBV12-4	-	TGTGCCAGCAGTTTCACAGAGACACCGAACACCGGGGAGCTGTTTTTT	CASSFTETPNTGELFF
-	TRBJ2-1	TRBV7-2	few	TGTGCCAGCAGCTTCGGGACTGTCTCCTACAATGAGCAGTTCTTC	CASSFGTVSYNEQFF
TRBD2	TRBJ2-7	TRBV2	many	TGTGCCAGCAGTGGACCAGGACTAGCGTCGGTTAGGCAGTACTTC	CASSGPGLASVRQYF
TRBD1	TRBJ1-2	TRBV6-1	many	TGTGCCAGCAGGGGACAGACTTACTATGGCTACACCTTC	CASRGQTYYGYTF
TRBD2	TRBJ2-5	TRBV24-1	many	TGTGCCACCAGTGATCCAGCGGGAGGGTCGGAGACCCAGTACTTC	CATSDPAGGSETQYF
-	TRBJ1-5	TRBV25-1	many	TGTGCCAGGACAGAAGATCAGCCCCAGCATTTT	CARTEDQPQHF
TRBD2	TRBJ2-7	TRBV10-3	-	TGTGCCACCGCCGCTATGACTACTAGCGGCTCCTACGAGCAGTACTTC	CATAAMTTSGSYEQYF
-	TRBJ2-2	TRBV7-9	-	TGTGCCAGCAGCTCAGAAAGCGGGGAGCTGTTTTTT	CASSSESGELFF
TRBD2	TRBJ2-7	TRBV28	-	TGTGCCAGCACCGACCGGGGGACTAGCGGGAGTCTTGAGCCGTACTTC	CASTDRGTSGSLEPYF
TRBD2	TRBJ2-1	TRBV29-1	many	TGCAGCGCCTTACTAGCGGGAGGAGCCTACAATGAGCAGTTCTTC	CSALLAGGAYNEQFF
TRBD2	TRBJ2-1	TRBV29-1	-	TGCAGCGTTGTGGTAGCGGGGGGCCAAAATGAGCAGTTCTTC	CSVVVAGGQNEQFF
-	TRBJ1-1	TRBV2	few	TGTGCCAGCAGTTTCGTTTTCGCTGAAGCTTTCTTT	CASSFVFAEAFF
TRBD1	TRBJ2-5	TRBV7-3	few	TGTGCCAGCTCCCGGTCCCGGACAGGGCCTCCCGGGACCCAGTACTTC	CASSRSRTGPPGTQYF
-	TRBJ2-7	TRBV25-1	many	TGTGCCAGCAGTATTGGGACAGCCCCAGCGGGAGTCCCCTACGAGCAGTACTTC	CASSIGTAPAGVPYEQYF
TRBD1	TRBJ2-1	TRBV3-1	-	TGTGCCAGCAGCACCCGGACAGGGGGGTACAATGAGCAGTTCTTC	CASSTRTGGYNEQFF
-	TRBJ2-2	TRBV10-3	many	TGTGCCATCAGTGTTGGGGGGAGTTCCACCGGGGAGCTGTTTTTT	CAISVGGSSTGELFF
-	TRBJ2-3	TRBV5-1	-	TGCGCCAGCAGCTTGCGGATAGCCAGCACAGATACGCAGTATTTT	CASSLRIASTDTQYF
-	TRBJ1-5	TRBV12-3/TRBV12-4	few	TGTGCCAGCACGGGAGTTAGCAATCAGCCCCAGCATTTT	CASTGVSNQPQHF